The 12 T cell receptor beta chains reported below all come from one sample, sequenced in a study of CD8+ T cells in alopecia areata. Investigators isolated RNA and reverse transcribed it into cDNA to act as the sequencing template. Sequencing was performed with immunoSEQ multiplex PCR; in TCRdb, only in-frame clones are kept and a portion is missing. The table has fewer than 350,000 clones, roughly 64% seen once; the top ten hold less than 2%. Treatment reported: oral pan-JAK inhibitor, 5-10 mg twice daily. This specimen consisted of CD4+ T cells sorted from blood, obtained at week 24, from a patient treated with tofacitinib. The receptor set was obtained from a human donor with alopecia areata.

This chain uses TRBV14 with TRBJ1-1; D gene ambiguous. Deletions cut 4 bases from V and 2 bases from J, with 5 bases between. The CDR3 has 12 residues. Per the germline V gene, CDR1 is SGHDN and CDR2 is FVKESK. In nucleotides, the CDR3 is TGTGCCAGCAGCCGCATTAACACTGAAGCTTTCTTT. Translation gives CASSRINTEAFF.

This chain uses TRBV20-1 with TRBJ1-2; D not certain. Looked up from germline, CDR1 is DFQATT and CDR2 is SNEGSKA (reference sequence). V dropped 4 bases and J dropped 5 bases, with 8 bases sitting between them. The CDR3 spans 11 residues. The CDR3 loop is CSAIQKYGYTF. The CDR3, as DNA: TGCAGTGCTATCCAGAAGTATGGCTACACCTTC.

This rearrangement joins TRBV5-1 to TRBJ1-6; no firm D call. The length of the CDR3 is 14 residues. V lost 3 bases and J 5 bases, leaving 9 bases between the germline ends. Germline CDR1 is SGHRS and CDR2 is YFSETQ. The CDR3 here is CASSSDTDNSPLHF. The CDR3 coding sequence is TGCGCCAGCAGCTCTGATACGGATAATTCACCCCTCCACTTT.

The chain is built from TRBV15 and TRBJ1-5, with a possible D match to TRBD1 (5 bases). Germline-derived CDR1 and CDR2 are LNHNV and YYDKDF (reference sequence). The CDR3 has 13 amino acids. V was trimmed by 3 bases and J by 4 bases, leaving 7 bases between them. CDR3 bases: TGTGCCACCAGCAGGGACACTAATCAGCCCCAGCATTTT. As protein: CATSRDTNQPQHF.

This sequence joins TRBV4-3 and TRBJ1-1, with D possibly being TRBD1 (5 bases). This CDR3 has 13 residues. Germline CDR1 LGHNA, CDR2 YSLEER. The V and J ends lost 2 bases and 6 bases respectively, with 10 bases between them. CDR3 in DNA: TGCGCCAGCAGCCAAAAGGAGGGGTCTGAAGCTTTCTTT. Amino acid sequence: CASSQKEGSEAFF.

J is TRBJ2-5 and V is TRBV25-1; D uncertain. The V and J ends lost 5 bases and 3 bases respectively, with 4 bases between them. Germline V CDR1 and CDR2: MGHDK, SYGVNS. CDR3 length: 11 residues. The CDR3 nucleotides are TGTGCCAGCAGTACCGAAGAGACCCAGTACTTC. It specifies CASSTEETQYF. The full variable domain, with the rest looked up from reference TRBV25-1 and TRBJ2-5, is EADIYQTPRYLVIGTGKKITLECSQTMGHDKMYWYQQDPGMELHLIHYSYGVNSTEKGDLSSESTVSRIRTEHFPLTLESARPSHTSQYLCASSTEETQYFGPGTRLLVL.

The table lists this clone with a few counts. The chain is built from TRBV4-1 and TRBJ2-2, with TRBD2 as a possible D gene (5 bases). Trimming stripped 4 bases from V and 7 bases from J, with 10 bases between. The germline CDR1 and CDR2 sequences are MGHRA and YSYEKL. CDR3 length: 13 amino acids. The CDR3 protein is CASSLEGGGELFF. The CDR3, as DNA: TGCGCCAGCAGCCTTGAGGGCGGCGGGGAGCTGTTTTTT.

The CDR3 region is CASSYDRGQQPQHF. CDR3 coding DNA: TGTGCCAGCAGCTATGACAGGGGGCAACAGCCCCAGCATTTT. The chain combines TRBV7-2 with TRBJ1-5; 10 bases are a match to TRBD1. CDR1 is SGHTA, CDR2 FQGNSA, per germline. Germline trimming cut 4 bases from V and 7 bases from J; bases unmatched to any gene: 4. This CDR3 has 14 amino acids.

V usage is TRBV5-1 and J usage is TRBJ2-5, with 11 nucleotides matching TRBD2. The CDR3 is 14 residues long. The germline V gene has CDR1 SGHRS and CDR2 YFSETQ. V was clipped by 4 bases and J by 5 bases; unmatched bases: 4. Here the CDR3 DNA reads TGCGCCAGCAGCGCTAGCGGGGGGCAGGAGACCCAGTACTTC. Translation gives CASSASGGQETQYF. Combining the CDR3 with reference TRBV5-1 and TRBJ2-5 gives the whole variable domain KAGVTQTPRYLIKTRGQQVTLSCSPISGHRSVSWYQQTPGQGLQFLFEYFSETQRNKGNFPGRFSGRQFSNSRSEMNVSTLELGDSALYLCASSASGGQETQYFGPGTRLLVL.

In nucleotides, the CDR3 is TGTGCCAGCAGCTTTCAGGATACGCAGTATTTT. Amino acids: CASSFQDTQYF. The chain couples TRBV7-9 to TRBJ2-3; D is ambiguous. This CDR3 has 11 residues. Germline CDR1 reads SEHNR; CDR2 reads FQNEAQ (reference sequence). The V end was cut by 3 bases, the J end by 6 bases, with 4 bases between.

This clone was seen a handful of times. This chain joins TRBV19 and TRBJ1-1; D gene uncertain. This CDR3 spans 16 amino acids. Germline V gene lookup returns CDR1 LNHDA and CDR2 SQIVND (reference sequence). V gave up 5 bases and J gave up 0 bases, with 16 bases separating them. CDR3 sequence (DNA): TGTGCCAGTAGTTCCCCCCGAGGTCTTGTGAACACTGAAGCTTTCTTT. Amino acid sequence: CASSSPRGLVNTEAFF.

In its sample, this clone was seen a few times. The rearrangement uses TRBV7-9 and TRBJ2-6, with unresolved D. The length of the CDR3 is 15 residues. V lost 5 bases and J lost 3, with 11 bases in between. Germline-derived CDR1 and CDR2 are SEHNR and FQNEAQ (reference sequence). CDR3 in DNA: TGTGCCAGCAGCAGAGGCGGAGATGGGGCCAACGTCCTGACTTTC. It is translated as CASSRGGDGANVLTF.